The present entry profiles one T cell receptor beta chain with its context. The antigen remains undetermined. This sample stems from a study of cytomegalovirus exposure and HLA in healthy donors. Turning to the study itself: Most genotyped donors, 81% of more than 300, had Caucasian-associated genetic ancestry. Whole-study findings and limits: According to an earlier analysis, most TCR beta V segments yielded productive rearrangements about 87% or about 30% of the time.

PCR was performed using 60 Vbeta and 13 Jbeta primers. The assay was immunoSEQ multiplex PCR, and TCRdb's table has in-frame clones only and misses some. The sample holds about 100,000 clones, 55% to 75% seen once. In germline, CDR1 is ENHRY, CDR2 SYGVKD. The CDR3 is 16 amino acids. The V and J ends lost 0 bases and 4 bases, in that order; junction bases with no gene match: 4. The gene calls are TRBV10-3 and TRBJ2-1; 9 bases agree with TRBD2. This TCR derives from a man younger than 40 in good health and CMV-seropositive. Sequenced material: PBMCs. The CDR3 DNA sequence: TGTGCCATCAGTGAGTCTGTAGCGGGAGCTTACAATGAGCAGTTCTTC. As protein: CAISESVAGAYNEQFF.